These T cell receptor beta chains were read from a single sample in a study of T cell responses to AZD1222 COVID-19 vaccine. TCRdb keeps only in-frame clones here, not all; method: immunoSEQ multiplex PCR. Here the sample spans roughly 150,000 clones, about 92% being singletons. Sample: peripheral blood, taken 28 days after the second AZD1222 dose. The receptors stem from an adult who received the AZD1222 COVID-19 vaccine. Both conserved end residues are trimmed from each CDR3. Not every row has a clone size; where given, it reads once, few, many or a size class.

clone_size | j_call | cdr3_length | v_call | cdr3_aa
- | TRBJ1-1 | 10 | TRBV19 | ATRDRERGAF
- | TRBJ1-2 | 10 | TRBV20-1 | SASMWTEGYT
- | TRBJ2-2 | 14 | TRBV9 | ASSPPGTSYTGELF
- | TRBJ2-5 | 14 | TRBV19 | ASSQSNTQGQETQY
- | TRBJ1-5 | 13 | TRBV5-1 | ASSLAGKGEQPQH
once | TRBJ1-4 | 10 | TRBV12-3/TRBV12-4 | ASSFGNEKLF
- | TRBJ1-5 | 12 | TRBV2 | ASRGTSPNQPQH
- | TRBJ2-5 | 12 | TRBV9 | ASSEGTDQETQY
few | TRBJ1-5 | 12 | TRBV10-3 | AIRTGTDNQPQH
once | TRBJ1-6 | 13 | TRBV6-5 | ASSYSTGNDSPLH
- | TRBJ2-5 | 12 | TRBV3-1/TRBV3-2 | ASSQRRNQETQY
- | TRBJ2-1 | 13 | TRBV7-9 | ASSFPTSGTDEQF
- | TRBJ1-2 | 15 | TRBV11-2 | ASSFTGTGDSLRGYT
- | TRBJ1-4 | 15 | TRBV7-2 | ASSLARLSGANEKLF
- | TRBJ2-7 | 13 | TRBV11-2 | ASSLGDGTIYEQY
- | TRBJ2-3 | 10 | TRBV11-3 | ASSSYGDTQY
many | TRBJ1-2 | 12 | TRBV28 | ASRPQQGAGGYT
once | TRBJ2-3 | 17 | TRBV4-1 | ASSQDRLAGGPGPDTQY
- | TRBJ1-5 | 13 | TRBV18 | ASSPMDRANQPQH
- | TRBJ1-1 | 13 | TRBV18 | ASSPPGGRNTEAF
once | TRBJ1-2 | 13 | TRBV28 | ASSRVDRAQYGYT
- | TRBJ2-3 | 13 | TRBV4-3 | ASSQDLASTDTQY
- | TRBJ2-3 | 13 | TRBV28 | ASSLSGGSTDTQY
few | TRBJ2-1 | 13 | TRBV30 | AWSVKGSGWNEQF
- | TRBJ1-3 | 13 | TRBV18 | ASSSDRGPGNTIY
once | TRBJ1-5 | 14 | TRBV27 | ASSSDRARSNQPQH
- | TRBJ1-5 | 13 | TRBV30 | AWSVRGQGGQPQH
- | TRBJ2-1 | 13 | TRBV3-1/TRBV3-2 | ASSQETGAYNEQF
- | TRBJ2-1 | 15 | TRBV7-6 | ASSLLGSGAPYNEQF
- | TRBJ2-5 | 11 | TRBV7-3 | ASSSGVGETQY
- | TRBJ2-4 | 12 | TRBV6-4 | ASSSGQGENIQY
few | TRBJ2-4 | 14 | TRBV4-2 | ASSPGLTGFKNIQY
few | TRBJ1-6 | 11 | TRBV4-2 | ASSPQAGSPLH
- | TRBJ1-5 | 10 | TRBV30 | AWTKGGQPQH
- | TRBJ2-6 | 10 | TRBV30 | AWSSGANVLT
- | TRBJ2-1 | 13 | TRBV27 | ASSLAGGNRNEQF
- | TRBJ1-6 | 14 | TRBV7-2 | ASSLEGLGYNSPLH
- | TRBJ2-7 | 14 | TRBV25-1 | ASTPRGDRGLGEQY
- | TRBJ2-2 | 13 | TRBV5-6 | ASSLLGNQRGELF
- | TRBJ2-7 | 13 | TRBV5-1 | ASSLRQGASYEQY
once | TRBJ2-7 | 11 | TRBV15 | ATSLRQGDEQY
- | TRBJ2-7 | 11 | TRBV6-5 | AILTRGSYEQY
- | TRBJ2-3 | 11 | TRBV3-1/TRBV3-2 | ASSPTGTDTQY
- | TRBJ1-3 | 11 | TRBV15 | ATSLAGGNTIY
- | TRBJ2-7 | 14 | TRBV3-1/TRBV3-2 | ASSLSGTGSFHEQY
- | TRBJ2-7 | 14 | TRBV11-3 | ASSPGGTSGFYEQY
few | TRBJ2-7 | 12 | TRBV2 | ASTRTGGSYEQY
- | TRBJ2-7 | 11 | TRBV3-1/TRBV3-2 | ASSPLDGGLFD
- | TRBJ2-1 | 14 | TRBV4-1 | ASSPHGGGAIGEQF
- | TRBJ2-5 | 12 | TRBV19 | ASSIGTTPETQY
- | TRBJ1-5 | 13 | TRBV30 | AWSVGRGINQPQH
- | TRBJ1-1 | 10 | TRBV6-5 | ASKEGATEAF
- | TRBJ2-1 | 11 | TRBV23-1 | ASSQSLGDEQF
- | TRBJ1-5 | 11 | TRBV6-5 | ASSLDRNQPQH
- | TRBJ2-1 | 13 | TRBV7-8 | ASSLGRGDLNEQF